These T cell receptor beta chains were read from a single sample in a study of blood T cell repertoires in COVID-19. Sequencing was performed with immunoSEQ multiplex PCR; in TCRdb, only in-frame clones are kept and a portion is missing. Here the sample spans roughly 30,000 clones, 65% to 90% being singletons. Sequenced input: peripheral blood. These receptors all stem from a man aged 60 to 69 with active COVID-19. The CDR3 runs from the conserved cysteine through the conserved F or W. A D gene is named only where the DNA matches it firmly. The size entry is marked missing in some rows and otherwise reads once, few, many or a size class.

>TRBV14|.|.|TRBJ2-5
CASRAAGANQETQYF
TGTGCCAGCAGGGCCGCGGGGGCCAACCAAGAGACCCAGTACTTC
>TRBV7-3|.|.|TRBJ2-7
CASSTMGDTTQYF
TGTGCCAGCAGCACCATGGGAGACACTACCCAGTACTTC
>TRBV9|TRBD2|.|TRBJ2-1
CASSPSGRYNEQFF
TGTGCCAGCAGCCCTAGCGGGAGGTACAATGAGCAGTTCTTC
>TRBV12-2|.|.|TRBJ2-3
CASRLEISGRLGADTQYF
TGTGCAAGTCGCTTAGAAATTAGCGGGAGACTTGGGGCAGATACGCAGTATTTT
>TRBV25-1|TRBD1|.|TRBJ1-4
CASSDLGQVATNEKLFF
TGTGCCAGCAGTGATTTGGGACAGGTTGCAACTAATGAAAAACTGTTTTTT
>TRBV7-3|TRBD1|once|TRBJ2-1
CASSSKTGANEQFF
TGTGCCAGCAGCTCCAAGACAGGGGCCAATGAGCAGTTCTTC
>TRBV21-1|.|few|TRBJ2-7
CASPLGLAGGLYEQYF
TGTGCCAGCCCCCTCGGACTAGCGGGTGGCCTTTACGAGCAGTACTTC
>TRBV28|.|once|TRBJ1-3
CASSFGSSGNTIYF
TGTGCCAGCAGTTTCGGGAGCTCGGGAAACACCATATATTTT
>TRBV19|TRBD1|.|TRBJ1-2
CASNPGGLNYGYTF
TGTGCCAGTAACCCAGGGGGCTTAAACTATGGCTACACCTTC
>TRBV10-1|.|.|TRBJ1-1
CASKDTSLGSAEAFF
TGCGCCAGCAAGGACACTTCGTTAGGAAGCGCTGAAGCTTTCTTT